The 19 T cell receptor beta chains below were found in one sample sequenced in a study of blood T cell repertoires in COVID-19. The assay was immunoSEQ multiplex PCR, and TCRdb's table has in-frame clones only and misses some. This table has more than 200,000 clones, around 84% appearing once. Source material: peripheral blood. These receptors came from a woman in her sixties or seventies with COVID-19, enrolled during active disease.

This clone was detected only once. This CDR3 reads CASSPPVAAEGEKLFF. The CDR3 region has the DNA TGTGCCAGCTCACCACCGGTCGCCGCGGAAGGTGAAAAACTGTTTTTT. The chain employs TRBV18 and TRBJ1-4; D ambiguous. CDR1 and CDR2 from the germline V gene are KGHSH and LQKENI. Trimming stripped 0 bases from V and 7 bases from J, with 15 bases between. The CDR3 consists of 16 residues.

The DNA for the CDR3 is TGCGCCAGCAGCTTGGAAAGACATACTGAGCAGTTCTTC. It yields the protein CASSLERHTEQFF. The chain recombines TRBV5-1 with TRBJ2-1; D is ambiguous. In germline, CDR1 is SGHRS, CDR2 YFSETQ. Trimming left V 0 bases short and J 9 bases short, with 10 bases between. The CDR3 is 13 residues long.

This chain links TRBV11-2 with TRBJ1-6; TRBD1 is a possible D gene (6 bases). There are 15 residues in the CDR3. Trimming stripped 1 base from V and 9 bases from J, with 13 bases between. From germline, CDR1 is SGHAT and CDR2 FQNNGV. CDR3 nucleotide sequence: TGTGCCAGCAGCTTAGGAACAGGGTCTACTTCACCCCTCCACTTT. Translation gives CASSLGTGSTSPLHF.

V gene TRBV4-2 combines with J gene TRBJ2-1; D is perhaps TRBD2 (6 bases). CDR1 is LGHNA, CDR2 YNFKEQ, per germline. The ends were cut back, 0 bases at V and 7 bases at J, with 19 bases in the middle. This CDR3 contains 17 residues. CDR3 DNA sequence: TGTGCCAGCAGCCAAGATCGAGGCCGGGGGTCGGGGAATGAGCAGTTCTTC. Translated, it gives CASSQDRGRGSGNEQFF.

Comments on this clone: Other DNA sequences of this sample code for an identical CDR3. The J gene is TRBJ1-5, the V gene TRBV18; a weak D match, TRBD1 (6 bases). Between the trimmed V and J ends, which lost 3 bases and 4 bases, there was a span of 7 bases. In germline, CDR1 is KGHSH, CDR2 LQKENI. The length of the CDR3 is 13 residues. The CDR3, as DNA: TGTGCCAGCTCACCCGGACAGAATCAGCCCCAGCATTTT. This encodes CASSPGQNQPQHF.

This clone was found once. V is TRBV3-1 (or the pseudogene TRBV3-2) and J is TRBJ1-1, with TRBD1 as a possible D gene (5 bases). Germline lookup yields CDR1 LGHDT and CDR2 YNNKEL (reference sequence). The CDR3 is 14 residues long. Trimming shortened V by 3 bases and J by 1 base, and 9 bases separated the two germline ends. The CDR3 DNA sequence: TGTGCCAGCAGCCACGGGGGGGGGAACACTGAAGCTTTCTTT. It is translated as CASSHGGGNTEAFF.

The genes are TRBV7-9 and TRBJ1-2, with TRBD1 as a possible D gene (5 bases). The length of the CDR3 is 13 residues. Trimming stripped 7 bases from V and 7 bases from J, with 16 bases between. Germline V lookup: CDR1 SEHNR, CDR2 FQNEAQ (reference sequence). The CDR3 sequence is CASNQGGAGGYTF. The CDR3 DNA reads as TGTGCCAGCAACCAGGGCGGGGCTGGTGGCTACACCTTC.

The genes are TRBV30 and TRBJ2-4; 15 bases are a match to TRBD2. CDR1 is GTSNPN, CDR2 SVGIG, per germline (reference sequence). This CDR3 region has 15 residues. Trimming took 3 bases from V and 12 from J; bases not matched to a gene: 9. In DNA, the CDR3 is TGTGCCTGGAGAGGGGGGGGGACTAGCGGGAGGACTCAGTACTTC. This encodes CAWRGGGTSGRTQYF.

This chain connects TRBV7-3 to TRBJ2-5; TRBD2 matches 8 bases. CDR1 and CDR2 from the germline V gene are SGHTA and FQGTGA. The J segment lost 4 bases and the V segment lost 5 bases, leaving 15 bases of the junction unmatched. The CDR3 length is 17 residues. This CDR3 is CASSPTGAGVEGETQYF. In nucleotides, the CDR3 is TGTGCCAGCAGCCCTACGGGAGCGGGAGTAGAGGGAGAGACCCAGTACTTC.

The rearrangement uses TRBV5-6 and TRBJ1-1; 7 nucleotides align to TRBD1. V gave up 4 bases and J gave up 7 bases; unmatched junction bases: 10. Per germline, CDR1 SGHDT and CDR2 YYEEEE. The CDR3 sequence is 14 residues long. CDR3 loop: CASSPQGWDSEAFF. In DNA, the CDR3 is TGTGCCAGCAGCCCCCAGGGGTGGGACAGTGAAGCTTTCTTT.

The V call is TRBV28, the J call TRBJ2-5; possibly TRBD1 for D (5 bases). The V gene's germline CDR1 is MDHEN and CDR2 SYDVKM. The V gene lost 3 bases and the J gene lost 2 bases, with 10 bases spanning the gap. The CDR3 has 14 amino acids. In DNA, the CDR3 is TGTGCCAGCAGTTTCCTTAGGGGTCAAGAGACCCAGTACTTC. It translates to CASSFLRGQETQYF.

J is TRBJ2-1 and V is TRBV4-1; TRBD1 is a possible D gene (5 bases). Germline CDR1 and CDR2: MGHRA and YSYEKL. This CDR3 contains 13 residues. Trimming cost V 3 bases and J 10 bases, with 13 bases left between them. The CDR3 sequence: CASSHQGRWEQFF. The CDR3 DNA reads as TGCGCCAGCAGCCATCAGGGTCGTTGGGAGCAGTTCTTC.

This rearrangement joins TRBV5-1 to TRBJ2-7; 11 nucleotides line up with TRBD2. CDR1 is SGHRS, CDR2 YFSETQ, per germline. This CDR3 contains 14 residues. With V trimmed by 6 bases and J by 3 bases, 5 bases remained unmatched. The chain's CDR3 is CASNPLAGDYEQYF. The CDR3 region has the DNA TGCGCCAGCAACCCACTAGCGGGAGACTACGAGCAGTACTTC.

A word on this clone: Mismatch with germline at one junction end may stem from a read error. As DNA, the CDR3 is TGCGCCAGCAGCAGCCGGGACTCCCACGAGCAGTACTTC. This translates into CASSSRDSHEQYF. J is TRBJ2-7 and V is TRBV5-1; tentative D call: TRBD2 (6 bases). The CDR3 has 13 amino acids. In germline, CDR1 is SGHRS, CDR2 YFSETQ. The entire variable domain, with the rest obtained from reference TRBV5-1 and TRBJ2-7, is as follows: KAGVTQTPRYLIKTRGQQVTLSCSPISGHRSVSWYQQTPGQGLQFLFEYFSETQRNKGNFPGRFSGRQFSNSRSEMNVSTLELGDSALYLCASSSRDSHEQYFGPGTRLTVT.

V gene TRBV5-1 combines with J gene TRBJ1-1; D is unclear. The CDR3 loop spans 13 amino acids. Trimming removed 0 bases from V and 5 bases from J, with 8 bases in between. The germline V gene has CDR1 SGHRS and CDR2 YFSETQ. The chain's CDR3 is CASSLATGTEAFF. The CDR3 DNA follows: TGCGCCAGCAGCTTGGCCACGGGAACTGAAGCTTTCTTT.

This chain uses TRBV28 with TRBJ2-1; D not certain. V shed 5 bases and J shed 1 base, with 12 bases lying between them. The CDR3 runs to 15 residues. Per the germline V gene, CDR1 is MDHEN and CDR2 is SYDVKM. CDR3 sequence (DNA): TGTGCCAGCAGTCCCCCTGGCGGATCCTACAATGAGCAGTTCTTC. It encodes CASSPPGGSYNEQFF.

This clone has a single count. The chain recombines TRBV28 with TRBJ1-4; possible D gene TRBD1, 6 bases. The CDR3 has 14 amino acids. The V and J ends lost 3 bases and 5 bases respectively, with 10 bases between them. The germline CDR1 and CDR2 sequences are MDHEN and SYDVKM. This CDR3 is CASSFSGGNEKLFF. The CDR3 DNA reads as TGTGCCAGCAGTTTCTCTGGGGGCAATGAAAAACTGTTTTTT.

This clone came up once. The rearrangement joins TRBV30 to TRBJ1-5; 7 bases align to TRBD1. This CDR3 has 13 amino acids. The ends lost 1 base at V and 6 bases at J; junction bases unmatched: 3. Germline values: CDR1 GTSNPN, CDR2 SVGIG (reference sequence). The CDR3 DNA reads TGTGCCTGGAGTGCACAGGGGCCTCAGCCCCAGCATTTT. It yields the protein CAWSAQGPQPQHF.

The J gene is TRBJ1-2, the V gene TRBV19, with 10 positions matching TRBD1. J gave up 8 bases and V 5 bases, and 5 bases lay outside the gene matches. Germline loops: CDR1 LNHDA, CDR2 SQIVND (reference sequence). The CDR3 consists of 13 residues. This CDR3 is CASSPDRGPGYTF. The CDR3 DNA sequence: TGTGCCAGTAGTCCAGACAGGGGGCCCGGCTACACCTTC. The variable domain in full, completed from reference TRBV19 and TRBJ1-2, reads DGGITQSPKYLFRKEGQNVTLSCEQNLNHDAMYWYRQDPGQGLRLIYYSQIVNDFQKGDIAEGYSVSREKKESFPLTVTSAQKNPTAFYLCASSPDRGPGYTFGSGTRLTVV.